The 21 T cell receptor beta chains listed next were all sequenced from one sample in a study of cytomegalovirus exposure and HLA in healthy donors. Profiling relied on immunoSEQ multiplex PCR, and the TCRdb table lists in-frame clones only, not all of them. The repertoire holds about 200,000 clones, roughly 82% seen once, with about an eighth in the top ten. The specimen sequenced was PBMCs. All receptors derive from a woman between 25 and 40 years old in good health and CMV-seropositive.

This chain connects TRBV28 to TRBJ2-1; 9 bases are a match to TRBD2. V shed 7 bases and J 5 bases; nucleotides not matched to a gene: 12. The CDR3 has 16 residues. The germline V gene has CDR1 MDHEN and CDR2 SYDVKM. The CDR3: CASTKREVTLDNEQFF. CDR3 nucleotides: TGTGCCAGCACCAAGCGGGAGGTCACCCTCGACAATGAGCAGTTCTTC.

The chain links TRBV30 to TRBJ2-1, with D possibly TRBD1 on 6 matching bases. This CDR3 spans 14 amino acids. Germline V gene lookup returns CDR1 GTSNPN and CDR2 SVGIG (reference sequence). Trimming shortened V by 4 bases and J by 2 bases, and 12 bases separated the two germline ends. The CDR3 spells CAWTKGGTYNEQFF. The CDR3 DNA sequence: TGTGCCTGGACGAAAGGGGGAACCTACAATGAGCAGTTCTTC.

This clone came up once. The chain is built from TRBV6-5 and TRBJ1-3, with D perhaps TRBD1 (5 bases). The CDR3 length is 15 residues. Trimming removed 7 bases from V and 2 bases from J, with 15 bases in between. Per germline, CDR1 MNHEY and CDR2 SVGAGI. Written as DNA, the CDR3 is TGTGCCAGCATAGGGGCTCTTGGTGCTGGAAACACCATATATTTT. This encodes CASIGALGAGNTIYF.

This chain connects TRBV5-1 to TRBJ2-7; possibly TRBD2 for D (6 bases). Germline CDR1 reads SGHRS; CDR2 reads YFSETQ. Trimming took 5 bases from V and 0 from J, leaving 15 bases between them. The CDR3 extends over 15 amino acids. In DNA, the CDR3 is TGCGCCAGCAGTTGGGAGGACCGTAGCTCCTACGAGCAGTACTTC. Residues: CASSWEDRSSYEQYF.

The chain has TRBV6-1 and TRBJ1-5, with D hard to call. Germline values: CDR1 MNHNS, CDR2 SASEGT. The CDR3 extends over 15 amino acids. The V end lost 4 bases, the J end lost 5 bases, and 15 bases lay between the germline ends. The CDR3 region is CASSVQPSRHQPQHF. As DNA, the CDR3 is TGTGCCAGCAGTGTACAACCTTCTCGTCATCAGCCCCAGCATTTT.

J is TRBJ2-5 and V is TRBV7-9; possible D gene TRBD2, 5 bases. This CDR3 spans 16 amino acids. V dropped 1 base and J dropped 5 bases, with 17 bases sitting between them. Germline V gene lookup returns CDR1 SEHNR and CDR2 FQNEAQ (reference sequence). The DNA for the CDR3 is TGTGCCAGCAGCTTAGGGCCGAGGGTGAGGGAGGAGACCCAGTACTTC. Protein: CASSLGPRVREETQYF. The complete variable domain, with remaining parts taken from reference TRBV7-9 and TRBJ2-5, reads DTGVSQNPRHKITKRGQNVTFRCDPISEHNRLYWYRQTLGQGPEFLTYFQNEAQLEKSRLLSDRFSAERPKGSFSTLEIQRTEQGDSAMYLCASSLGPRVREETQYFGPGTRLLVL.

The rearrangement uses TRBV7-9 and TRBJ1-2, with a possible D match to TRBD1 (5 bases). The CDR3 totals 16 residues. V was trimmed by 5 bases and J by 3 bases, leaving 19 bases between them. Per the germline V gene, CDR1 is SEHNR and CDR2 is FQNEAQ (reference sequence). The CDR3 is CASSPTIGGTDYGYTF. The CDR3 region has the DNA TGTGCCAGCAGCCCAACTATCGGGGGAACGGACTATGGCTACACCTTC.

The chain is built from TRBV25-1 and TRBJ1-5; D is unclear. This CDR3 has 15 amino acids. The ends were cut back, 3 bases at V and 5 bases at J, with 14 bases in the middle. Germline V lookup: CDR1 MGHDK, CDR2 SYGVNS. The CDR3 sequence is CASSEGGLGDQPQHF. The DNA for the CDR3 is TGTGCCAGCAGTGAGGGCGGACTCGGCGATCAGCCCCAGCATTTT.

The V gene is TRBV5-4, the J gene TRBJ1-5; 11 nucleotides match TRBD1. J was trimmed by 7 bases and V by 4 bases; bases with no gene match: 7. The CDR3 sequence is 15 residues long. Germline values: CDR1 SGHNT, CDR2 YYREEE (reference sequence). CDR3 DNA: TGTGCCAGCAGCAGGGACAGGGGGTCGGAACAGCCCCAGCATTTT. Protein product: CASSRDRGSEQPQHF.

The chain joins TRBV15 to TRBJ2-3; 7 bases map to TRBD2. V lost 6 bases to trimming and J lost 4 bases; unmatched junction nucleotides: 1. The CDR3 covers 12 residues. Looked up from germline, CDR1 is LNHNV and CDR2 is YYDKDF (reference sequence). The CDR3 coding sequence is TGTGCCACCAGGGGGGGGGCAGATACGCAGTATTTT. It yields the protein CATRGGADTQYF.

The rearrangement uses TRBV25-1 and TRBJ2-5; D might be TRBD2 (5 bases). V was cut by 3 bases and J by 3 bases, with 11 bases left in between. CDR3 length: 14 residues. The germline CDR1 and CDR2 sequences are MGHDK and SYGVNS. The CDR3 is CASSEISREETQYF. The CDR3 nucleotides are TGTGCCAGCAGTGAGATCTCGAGGGAAGAGACCCAGTACTTC. The full variable domain, rest sourced from reference TRBV25-1 and TRBJ2-5, is EADIYQTPRYLVIGTGKKITLECSQTMGHDKMYWYQQDPGMELHLIHYSYGVNSTEKGDLSSESTVSRIRTEHFPLTLESARPSHTSQYLCASSEISREETQYFGPGTRLLVL.

The chain uses TRBV2 and TRBJ2-7; D might be TRBD2 (5 bases). V lost 8 bases and J 2 bases, leaving 19 bases between the germline ends. CDR3 size: 15 residues. CDR1 is SNHLY and CDR2 is FYNNEI in the germline V gene. CDR3 nucleotide sequence: TGTGCCAGCGTACAGAGGGCCAGTATAACCTACGAGCAGTACTTC. It yields the protein CASVQRASITYEQYF.

The chain employs TRBV11-2 and TRBJ2-7; the match to TRBD2 covers 8 bases. Germline lookup yields CDR1 SGHAT and CDR2 FQNNGV. This CDR3 comprises 16 residues. After removal of 5 bases from V and 0 bases from J, the junction contained 9 bases not matched to a gene. CDR3 sequence: CASSLVRLAGSYEQYF. The DNA of the CDR3 is TGTGCCAGCAGCCTCGTCCGCCTAGCGGGCTCCTACGAGCAGTACTTC.

The rearrangement links TRBV19 to TRBJ1-2; D gene uncertain. Trimming took off 5 bases at V and 0 bases at J, with 13 bases between the two ends. Germline V gene data show CDR1 as LNHDA and CDR2 as SQIVND (reference sequence). The CDR3 runs to 15 residues. The CDR3, as DNA: TGTGCCAGTAGTCCCCGTTTAGCCTCTAACTATGGCTACACCTTC. Amino acid sequence: CASSPRLASNYGYTF.

This clone has a handful of counts. The gene calls are TRBV2 and TRBJ1-1, with D uncertain. V shed 6 bases and J shed 6 bases, with 17 bases lying between them. The germline V gene has CDR1 SNHLY and CDR2 FYNNEI. The CDR3 has 14 amino acids. The CDR3 loop reads CASRDGMGSPEAFF. In DNA, the CDR3 is TGTGCCAGCAGGGACGGGATGGGTTCCCCTGAAGCTTTCTTT.

This clone has just a few counts. The chain carries TRBV29-1 and TRBJ2-3; no definite D call. From germline, CDR1 is SQVTM and CDR2 ANQGSEA. Trimming took 1 base from V and 0 from J, leaving 17 bases between them. CDR3 length equals 17 residues. As DNA, the CDR3 is TGCAGCGTTGAAGCTTACCTCAGCGAGGAAAGCACAGATACGCAGTATTTT. Protein: CSVEAYLSEESTDTQYF.

The chain recombines TRBV7-9 with TRBJ1-5, with 8 nucleotides matching TRBD1. CDR3 length: 14 amino acids. Germline-derived CDR1 and CDR2 are SEHNR and FQNEAQ (reference sequence). Trimming took 4 bases from V and 8 from J; bases not matched to a gene: 7. CDR3 sequence (DNA): TGTGCCAGCAGCTGGGGACAGGCTGGAGAGCCCCAGCATTTT. Translating gives CASSWGQAGEPQHF.

The gene calls are TRBV27 and TRBJ1-3; 10 bases fit TRBD1. V trimming: 8 bases; J trimming: 4 bases; junction bases outside the gene matches: 14. This CDR3 is 17 amino acids long. Germline CDR1 reads MNHEY; CDR2 reads SMNVEV (reference sequence). CDR3 sequence (DNA): TGTGCCAGCCGAAAGGGGACAGGGGACTTATCGGGAAACACCATATATTTT. This sequence encodes CASRKGTGDLSGNTIYF.

The CDR3 DNA reads as TGCAGCCTCCGGAATAGCGGGAGACACAATGAGCAGTTCTTC. It translates to CSLRNSGRHNEQFF. This chain links TRBV29-1 with TRBJ2-1; 9 bases fit TRBD2. This CDR3 has 14 amino acids. V was clipped by 8 bases and J by 5 bases; unmatched bases: 10. Germline assignment: CDR1 SQVTM and CDR2 ANQGSEA.

The chain joins TRBV6-1 to TRBJ2-7; 9 bases line up with TRBD1. V lost 5 bases and J lost 3; bases outside the gene matches: 8. CDR1 is MNHNS and CDR2 is SASEGT in the germline V gene. This CDR3 comprises 15 residues. The CDR3 here is CASSTLPGQGYEQYF. CDR3 DNA: TGTGCCAGCAGTACACTTCCGGGACAGGGCTACGAGCAGTACTTC.

This clone is a singleton in its sample. The rearrangement links TRBV25-1 to TRBJ2-7, with D possibly matching TRBD2 (6 bases). The CDR3 extends over 14 amino acids. Germline CDR1 MGHDK, CDR2 SYGVNS. The V end lost 5 bases, the J end lost 2 bases, and 13 bases lay between the germline ends. CDR3: CASSILAQPYEQYF. In DNA form, the CDR3 reads TGTGCCAGCAGTATCCTAGCGCAACCCTACGAGCAGTACTTC.